This section outlines one T cell receptor (beta chain) sequence together with its context. These data come from a study of blood T cell repertoires in COVID-19. Study context: COVID-19 samples, acute and convalescent, were from the United States, Italy and Spain. Sources were T cells, B-cell-depleted T cells, or PBMCs; the material itself was cDNA or gDNA.

Authors' data handling: Reference gene primers were amplified, and this amplification served to estimate nucleated cell counts. Method: immunoSEQ multiplex PCR; TCRdb's copy keeps in-frame clones and lacks some. Clone size and V and J calls were adopted from that table, with D and trimming inferred from the DNA. The sample includes 50,000 to 65,000 clones, approximately 88% of them seen just once. The germline gives CDR1 SGHVS, CDR2 FNYEAQ. The length of the CDR3 is 16 residues. Trimming removed 4 bases from V and 0 bases from J; junction bases left unmatched: 8. The sequenced material came from peripheral blood. The rearrangement links TRBV7-6 to TRBJ1-2, with TRBD1 matching over 7 bases. The sequence was collected from a man in his fifties with active COVID-19. The CDR3 sequence: CASSSRQGQTNYGYTF. CDR3 sequence (DNA): TGTGCCAGCAGCTCGAGACAGGGACAAACTAACTATGGCTACACCTTC.